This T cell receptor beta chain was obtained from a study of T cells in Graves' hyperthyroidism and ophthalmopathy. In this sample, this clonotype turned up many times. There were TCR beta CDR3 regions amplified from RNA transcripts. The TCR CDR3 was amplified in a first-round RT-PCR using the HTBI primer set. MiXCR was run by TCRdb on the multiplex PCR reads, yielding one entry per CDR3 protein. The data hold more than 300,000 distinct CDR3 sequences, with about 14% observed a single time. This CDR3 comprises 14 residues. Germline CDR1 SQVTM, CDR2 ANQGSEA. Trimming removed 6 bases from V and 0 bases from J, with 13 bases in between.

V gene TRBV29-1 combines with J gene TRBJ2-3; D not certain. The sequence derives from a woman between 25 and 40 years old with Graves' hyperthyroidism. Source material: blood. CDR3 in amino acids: CSVAVDSSTDTQYF. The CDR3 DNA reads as TGCAGCGTGGCGGTTGACTCTAGCACAGATACGCAGTATTTT.